The rows below give T cell receptor beta chains drawn from one sample of a study of radiotherapy plus CTLA-4 blockade in lung cancer. Assay: immunoSEQ multiplex PCR; the TCRdb copy retains only in-frame clones and omits some. The sample holds 43,000 or so clones; approximately 70% are singletons and the top ten take 3.5% to 4%. This specimen consisted of peripheral blood, obtained from a patient treated with radiotherapy plus ipilimumab. These receptors came from a human donor with non-small cell lung cancer who had a complete response to radiotherapy plus ipilimumab. Each CDR3 is given with its conserved first and last residue. Each record gives: CDR3 DNA, CDR3 protein, D gene, V gene, clone size, J gene. D genes are given only for firm matches. Where a row states a size, it is once, few, many or the class of an expanded clone; other rows omit it.

CDR3nt: TGTGCCATCAGTGAGGAACGAGACTCGGCGTTCTTC
CDR3aa: CAISEERDSAFF
d_gene: -
v_gene: TRBV10-3
abundance: -
j_gene: TRBJ2-1

CDR3nt: TGTGCCAGCAGCCAGTTCGGCAGGGGGCTCGAGCAGTACTTC
CDR3aa: CASSQFGRGLEQYF
d_gene: TRBD1
v_gene: TRBV5-4
abundance: -
j_gene: TRBJ2-7

CDR3nt: TGTGCCAGCAGTTTAGGGGGGACAGGGAACTATGGCTACACCTTC
CDR3aa: CASSLGGTGNYGYTF
d_gene: TRBD1
v_gene: TRBV28
abundance: -
j_gene: TRBJ1-2

CDR3nt: TGTGCCAGCAGCGTCCTCCCCGGGGGCTCTGGGGCCAACGTCCTGACTTTC
CDR3aa: CASSVLPGGSGANVLTF
d_gene: -
v_gene: TRBV9
abundance: -
j_gene: TRBJ2-6

CDR3nt: TGTGCCAGCACCGAGATGAACACTGAAGCTTTCTTT
CDR3aa: CASTEMNTEAFF
d_gene: -
v_gene: TRBV2
abundance: -
j_gene: TRBJ1-1

CDR3nt: TGTGCCAGCAGCCGCGGCTACGAGCAGTACTTC
CDR3aa: CASSRGYEQYF
d_gene: -
v_gene: TRBV7-9
abundance: -
j_gene: TRBJ2-7

CDR3nt: TGCGCCAGCAGCCAGGGGACAGGGCCCTACGAGCAGTACTTC
CDR3aa: CASSQGTGPYEQYF
d_gene: TRBD1
v_gene: TRBV4-3
abundance: once
j_gene: TRBJ2-7

CDR3nt: TGTGCCAGCAGCCCGCAACGTAGCTCTGGCATTCAGTACTTC
CDR3aa: CASSPQRSSGIQYF
d_gene: -
v_gene: TRBV28
abundance: -
j_gene: TRBJ2-4

CDR3nt: TGTGCTAGCAGCTTAAGGACAGGGCCGTACAATGAGCAGTTCTTC
CDR3aa: CASSLRTGPYNEQFF
d_gene: TRBD1
v_gene: TRBV7-7
abundance: -
j_gene: TRBJ2-1

CDR3nt: TGCGCCAGCAGGGACGGACTAGCGGGGACTTACGAGCAGTACTTC
CDR3aa: CASRDGLAGTYEQYF
d_gene: TRBD2
v_gene: TRBV5-1
abundance: -
j_gene: TRBJ2-7

CDR3nt: TGTGCCTGGAGTGTACGAGGGACAGGGGGGAATACGCAGTATTTT
CDR3aa: CAWSVRGTGGNTQYF
d_gene: TRBD1
v_gene: TRBV30
abundance: few
j_gene: TRBJ2-3

CDR3nt: TGCGCCAGCAGCTTGTTCGCTAGCGGGAGAAGGGAGCAGTTCTTC
CDR3aa: CASSLFASGRREQFF
d_gene: TRBD2
v_gene: TRBV5-1
abundance: few
j_gene: TRBJ2-1

CDR3nt: TGTGCCAGCTCACCAAGGTCTAGCGGGAGAGGGGGCAACGAGCAGTACTTC
CDR3aa: CASSPRSSGRGGNEQYF
d_gene: TRBD2
v_gene: TRBV18
abundance: -
j_gene: TRBJ2-7

CDR3nt: TGCGCCAGCAGCCATAGCGGCTACGAGCAGTACTTC
CDR3aa: CASSHSGYEQYF
d_gene: -
v_gene: TRBV4-1
abundance: -
j_gene: TRBJ2-7

CDR3nt: TGTGCCAGTAGTCCGGGACAGTTCTATGGCTACACCTTC
CDR3aa: CASSPGQFYGYTF
d_gene: TRBD1
v_gene: TRBV19
abundance: -
j_gene: TRBJ1-2

CDR3nt: TGTGCCAGCAGCTTAGGGTCCGTACCGACACTGAACACTGAAGCTTTCTTT
CDR3aa: CASSLGSVPTLNTEAFF
d_gene: -
v_gene: TRBV13
abundance: -
j_gene: TRBJ1-1

CDR3nt: TGTGCCAGCAGCTCCACTCATCTTCCGGGCCGCCTTGGGGCCTATGGCTACACCTTC
CDR3aa: CASSSTHLPGRLGAYGYTF
d_gene: -
v_gene: TRBV11-2
abundance: -
j_gene: TRBJ1-2

CDR3nt: TGTGCCAGCAGTTTGTTTGGTAGGAACACTGAAGCTTTCTTT
CDR3aa: CASSLFGRNTEAFF
d_gene: -
v_gene: TRBV28
abundance: -
j_gene: TRBJ1-1

CDR3nt: TGTGCCAGCAGCTTAGACATCACCGAGACCCAGTACTTC
CDR3aa: CASSLDITETQYF
d_gene: -
v_gene: TRBV7-9
abundance: few
j_gene: TRBJ2-5

CDR3nt: TGTGCCAGCAGTGACTTCGGGGAGCTGTTTTTT
CDR3aa: CASSDFGELFF
d_gene: -
v_gene: TRBV25-1
abundance: -
j_gene: TRBJ2-2

CDR3nt: TGTGCCAGCAGCTCCGACGACGGACTAGCGACCACCACCGGGGAGCTGTTTTTT
CDR3aa: CASSSDDGLATTTGELFF
d_gene: TRBD2
v_gene: TRBV7-2
abundance: few
j_gene: TRBJ2-2

CDR3nt: TGCGCCAGCAGGTTGACCTTGGGCGGGCAAGAGACCCAGTACTTC
CDR3aa: CASRLTLGGQETQYF
d_gene: -
v_gene: TRBV5-1
abundance: -
j_gene: TRBJ2-5

CDR3nt: TGTGCCAGCAGCCCCCTAATAAGATCGAACACCGGGGAGCTGTTTTTT
CDR3aa: CASSPLIRSNTGELFF
d_gene: -
v_gene: TRBV14
abundance: -
j_gene: TRBJ2-2

CDR3nt: TGTGCCAGCAGTCCCACTCTGAACACTGAAGCTTTCTTT
CDR3aa: CASSPTLNTEAFF
d_gene: -
v_gene: TRBV6-5
abundance: -
j_gene: TRBJ1-1

CDR3nt: TGTGCCAGTAGTATCGGTCGTGCGGGTCCCACTGAAGCTTTCTTT
CDR3aa: CASSIGRAGPTEAFF
d_gene: -
v_gene: TRBV19
abundance: -
j_gene: TRBJ1-1

CDR3nt: TGCGCCAGCAGCCAAGAGTGGCAGGGGGACAATGAGCAGTTCTTC
CDR3aa: CASSQEWQGDNEQFF
d_gene: TRBD1
v_gene: TRBV4-1
abundance: -
j_gene: TRBJ2-1

CDR3nt: TGTGCCAGCGTTTCCTTCGCTGAAGCTTTCTTT
CDR3aa: CASVSFAEAFF
d_gene: -
v_gene: TRBV6-6
abundance: -
j_gene: TRBJ1-1

CDR3nt: TGTGCCAGCAGCTTAGGGGGCGGGGGGGCCTACGAGCAGTACTTC
CDR3aa: CASSLGGGGAYEQYF
d_gene: TRBD2
v_gene: TRBV7-2
abundance: -
j_gene: TRBJ2-7

CDR3nt: TGTGCCAGCAGTGTTCGACCTCAGCGAGGCACAGATACGCAGTATTTT
CDR3aa: CASSVRPQRGTDTQYF
d_gene: -
v_gene: TRBV6-1
abundance: few
j_gene: TRBJ2-3

CDR3nt: TGTGCCAGCAGGATCGGAGCGGGCTGGGCCACAGATACGCAGTATTTT
CDR3aa: CASRIGAGWATDTQYF
d_gene: -
v_gene: TRBV28
abundance: once
j_gene: TRBJ2-3

CDR3nt: TGTGCCAGCTCACCCGACCAAGAGACCCAGTACTTC
CDR3aa: CASSPDQETQYF
d_gene: -
v_gene: TRBV18
abundance: -
j_gene: TRBJ2-5

CDR3nt: TGTGCCAGCAGCTTAGGGGACAGGGCGGGTGGCTACACCTTC
CDR3aa: CASSLGDRAGGYTF
d_gene: TRBD1
v_gene: TRBV7-9
abundance: -
j_gene: TRBJ1-2

CDR3nt: TGTGCCAGCAGCAAAGGTAATGCGGGCAATGAGCAGTTCTTC
CDR3aa: CASSKGNAGNEQFF
d_gene: -
v_gene: TRBV4-2
abundance: medium-sized
j_gene: TRBJ2-1

CDR3nt: TGTGCCAGCAGCTTGGCCCCGGGGAACTATGGCTACACCTTC
CDR3aa: CASSLAPGNYGYTF
d_gene: -
v_gene: TRBV5-5
abundance: once
j_gene: TRBJ1-2

CDR3nt: TGTGCCAGCAGCTTAGGACAGGGTGTAGCCGGGGAGCTGTTTTTT
CDR3aa: CASSLGQGVAGELFF
d_gene: TRBD1
v_gene: TRBV7-6
abundance: -
j_gene: TRBJ2-2

CDR3nt: TGTGCCAGTAGTATCGGGTTGGAGACCCAGTACTTC
CDR3aa: CASSIGLETQYF
d_gene: -
v_gene: TRBV19
abundance: -
j_gene: TRBJ2-5

CDR3nt: TGTGCCAGCAGTTTCTCAGCGGGAGGACCCAATGAGCAGTTCTTC
CDR3aa: CASSFSAGGPNEQFF
d_gene: TRBD2
v_gene: TRBV6-5
abundance: -
j_gene: TRBJ2-1

CDR3nt: TGTGCCAGCAGTCGGACAGATCTGAACACTGAAGCTTTCTTT
CDR3aa: CASSRTDLNTEAFF
d_gene: -
v_gene: TRBV6-1
abundance: -
j_gene: TRBJ1-1

CDR3nt: TGTGCCATCAGTGCGCTAGCCTACAATGAGCAGTTCTTC
CDR3aa: CAISALAYNEQFF
d_gene: -
v_gene: TRBV10-3
abundance: -
j_gene: TRBJ2-1

CDR3nt: TGTGCCACCAGCAGAGGCGAGACAGGGGGCCGGGAGACCCAGTACTTC
CDR3aa: CATSRGETGGRETQYF
d_gene: TRBD1
v_gene: TRBV15
abundance: -
j_gene: TRBJ2-5

CDR3nt: TGTGCCAGCAGCCCGATGGCAGGGGGGACTCAGCCCCAGCATTTT
CDR3aa: CASSPMAGGTQPQHF
d_gene: TRBD1
v_gene: TRBV9
abundance: -
j_gene: TRBJ1-5